This passage covers 25 T cell receptor beta chains from one sample sequenced in a study of T cell clonality in common variable immunodeficiency. Here immunoSEQ multiplex PCR was the method, and the copy in TCRdb shows in-frame clones only, minus some. The repertoire yields more than 35,000 clones, none seen only once; the top ten contain 2.5% to 3.5%. The sample comprised peripheral blood mononuclear cells. The receptors stem from a person aged 18 to 75 in good health.

Many counts were recorded for this clone. The CDR3 goes on 3 residues after the read ends, and that part is filled in from the germline J gene. V usage is TRBV7-9 and J usage is TRBJ2-7; 12 nucleotides align to TRBD1. The CDR3 contains 14 residues. Germline V CDR1 and CDR2: SEHNR, FQNEAQ (reference sequence). V lost 4 bases to trimming and J lost 6 bases; unmatched junction nucleotides: 4. This CDR3 reads CASSSGTGGGEQYF. The DNA read from the CDR3 is TGTGCCAGCAGCTCCGGGACAGGGGGCGGCGAG.

This clone was observed many times. The missing CDR3 end, 3 residues past where the read stops, is filled in from the germline J gene. The chain is built from TRBV19 and TRBJ2-1; TRBD2 aligns across 14 bases. Trimming cost V 1 base and J 9 bases; bases outside gene matches: 5. Germline-derived CDR1 and CDR2 are LNHDA and SQIVND (reference sequence). The CDR3 has 16 residues. CDR3 DNA, as far as it was read: TGTGCCAGTAGTATAGGACTAGCGGGAGGGCGGGGTGAG. Translation gives CASSIGLAGGRGE. The full CDR3 sequence reads CASSIGLAGGRGEQFF. The whole variable domain, filled in from reference TRBV19 and TRBJ2-1, reads DGGITQSPKYLFRKEGQNVTLSCEQNLNHDAMYWYRQDPGQGLRLIYYSQIVNDFQKGDIAEGYSVSREKKESFPLTVTSAQKNPTAFYLCASSIGLAGGRGEQFFGPGTRLTVL.

The sample holds many counts of this clone. The read stops 3 residues short of the end of the CDR3; the missing end is completed from the germline J gene. V is TRBV19 and J is TRBJ1-5; 7 bases are a match to TRBD1. The germline gives CDR1 LNHDA, CDR2 SQIVND (reference sequence). The CDR3 loop spans 15 amino acids. The ends lost 8 bases at V and 4 bases at J; junction bases unmatched: 11. CDR3 amino acids: CASEQGQRVNQPQHF. CDR3 DNA (partial): TGTGCCAGTGAACAGGGACAGCGTGTAAATCAGCCC.

A remark on this clone: The CDR3 end lies 3 residues beyond the end of the read and is filled in from the germline J gene. The gene calls are TRBV18 and TRBJ2-3; either TRBD1 or TRBD2 may fit D (5 bases each). V was trimmed by 5 bases and J by 5 bases, leaving 11 bases between them. Germline V gives CDR1 KGHSH, CDR2 LQKENI. This CDR3 spans 13 amino acids. The CDR3 is CASSSRERDTQYF. Incomplete CDR3 DNA: TGTGCCAGCTCATCCAGGGAGAGAGATACG.

The sample holds many counts of this clone. The CDR3 end is not reached by the read, which stops 3 residues before it; the germline J gene fills it in. The gene calls are TRBV20-1 and TRBJ2-7; 10 bases are a match to TRBD1. The V segment lost 6 bases and the J segment 6 bases; nucleotides outside the gene matches: 11. The CDR3 loop spans 14 amino acids. Germline CDR1 reads DFQATT; CDR2 reads SNEGSKA (reference sequence). CDR3 bases read: TGCAGTGCGGCGGGACAGGGGAATAGTGGCGAG. Translation gives CSAAGQGNSGE. The full CDR3 protein is CSAAGQGNSGEQYF.

This clone was counted at least ten times. The CDR3 end is not reached by the read, which stops 3 residues before it; the germline J gene fills it in. The gene calls are TRBV19 and TRBJ2-3; D is unresolved. The CDR3 loop spans 15 amino acids. The ends were cut back, 1 base at V and 0 bases at J, with 8 bases in the middle. Germline CDR1 is LNHDA and CDR2 is SQIVND (reference sequence). The CDR3 spells CASSIGQTSTDTQYF. The part of the CDR3 DNA that was read is TGTGCCAGTAGTATAGGGCAGACTAGCACAGATACG. The entire variable domain, with the rest obtained from reference TRBV19 and TRBJ2-3, is as follows: DGGITQSPKYLFRKEGQNVTLSCEQNLNHDAMYWYRQDPGQGLRLIYYSQIVNDFQKGDIAEGYSVSREKKESFPLTVTSAQKNPTAFYLCASSIGQTSTDTQYFGPGTRLTVL.

In this sample, this clone turned up many times. Sequencing ends 3 residues short of the CDR3 end; the germline J gene provides the rest. The chain couples TRBV14 to TRBJ1-2, with 7 bases lining up with TRBD1. Germline-derived CDR1 and CDR2 are SGHDN and FVKESK. CDR3 length equals 16 residues. J gave up 6 bases and V 4 bases, and 14 bases lay outside the gene matches. The CDR3 bases that were read are TGTGCCAGCAGCCCACCCGGGACAGTGGTACGGGATGGC. It encodes CASSPPGTVVRDG. The whole CDR3 protein is CASSPPGTVVRDGYTF.

This clone was counted ten times or more. The sequence runs out 3 residues before the end of the CDR3; the remainder is reconstructed from the germline J gene. V usage is TRBV6-1 and J usage is TRBJ2-3, with D possibly TRBD1 on 5 matching bases. CDR3 length: 16 amino acids. Germline CDR1 and CDR2: MNHNS and SASEGT. V gave up 0 bases and J gave up 1 base, with 11 bases separating them. This CDR3 is CASSEAGRVGTDTQYF. The CDR3 DNA, read in part, is TGTGCCAGCAGTGAAGCTGGCAGGGTGGGCACAGATACG.

This clone was seen at least ten times. The DNA ends 3 residues before the CDR3 does, and the rest of the CDR3 is filled in from the germline J gene. This rearrangement joins TRBV5-4 to TRBJ2-1; 9 nucleotides align to TRBD2. The junction had 7 bases not matched to a gene; V was cut back by 4 bases and J by 5 bases. Germline loops: CDR1 SGHNT, CDR2 YYREEE (reference sequence). CDR3 length: 15 residues. Incomplete CDR3 DNA: TGTGCCAGCAGCCGTCGACTAGCGGACAACAATGAG. Translating it yields CASSRRLADNNE. The entire CDR3 is CASSRRLADNNEQFF.

This clone was seen many times. The read terminates 3 residues before the CDR3 end, so the remaining end is supplied by the germline J gene. The chain combines TRBV20-1 with TRBJ1-2, with D hard to call. The CDR3 totals 13 residues. V was clipped by 6 bases and J by 4 bases, with 15 bases between them. Germline CDR1 reads DFQATT; CDR2 reads SNEGSKA (reference sequence). The CDR3 reads CSARTPAGYGYTF. CDR3 DNA, as far as it was read: TGCAGTGCAAGGACCCCGGCGGGCTATGGC.

This clone has ten or more counts. The read ends 3 residues before the CDR3 terminus; that terminus is restored from the germline J gene. The chain has TRBV5-4 and TRBJ2-7; D is undetermined. Germline V gives CDR1 SGHNT, CDR2 YYREEE (reference sequence). V dropped 4 bases and J dropped 0 bases, with 11 bases sitting between them. CDR3 length: 14 residues. The CDR3 region is CASSHGGYSYEQYF. The sequenced part of the CDR3 DNA is TGTGCCAGCAGCCATGGCGGCTACTCCTACGAG.

The sample holds many counts of this clone. The missing CDR3 end, 3 residues past where the read stops, is filled in from the germline J gene. This sequence joins TRBV10-3 and TRBJ2-1; 12 bases map to TRBD1. CDR3 length equals 15 residues. Trimming removed 6 bases from V and 8 bases from J; junction bases left unmatched: 8. In germline, CDR1 is ENHRY, CDR2 SYGVKD. The part of the CDR3 DNA that was read is TGTGCCATCAGGAGGGGACAGGGGGCGCCGGATGAG. As protein: CAIRRGQGAPDE. The whole CDR3 sequence reads CAIRRGQGAPDEQFF.

This clone was counted many times. The CDR3 end is not reached by the read, which stops 3 residues before it; the germline J gene fills it in. The chain carries TRBV5-1 and TRBJ2-7, with D tentatively TRBD1 (6 bases). Germline values: CDR1 SGHRS, CDR2 YFSETQ. The CDR3 covers 15 residues. The germline V and J ends were trimmed by 1 base and 1 base, with 12 bases remaining between them. The sequenced CDR3 bases are TGCGCCAGCAGCTTGACCCGGGACAATTCCTACGAG. Residues: CASSLTRDNSYE. The CDR3, in full, reads CASSLTRDNSYEQYF.

This clone was seen many times. The CDR3 end lies 3 residues beyond the end of the read and is filled in from the germline J gene. The chain employs TRBV7-2 and TRBJ2-7, with 10 bases matching TRBD2. The J segment lost 3 bases and the V segment lost 4 bases, leaving 6 bases of the junction unmatched. The V gene's germline CDR1 is SGHTA and CDR2 FQGNSA. The CDR3 has 15 amino acids. The covered CDR3 bases are TGTGCCAGCAGCTCACCAGCGGGAGGGGTCTACGAG. Protein sequence: CASSSPAGGVYE. The CDR3 in its entirety is CASSSPAGGVYEQYF.

This clone has a count of ten or more. The read ends 3 residues before the CDR3 terminus; that terminus is restored from the germline J gene. The chain links TRBV7-4 to TRBJ2-5; 10 nucleotides match TRBD2. CDR3 size: 14 residues. V lost 8 bases and J lost 1; bases outside the gene matches: 4. CDR1 SGHVT and CDR2 SQSDAQ come from the germline V gene. The sequenced part of the CDR3 DNA is TGTGCCAGCCTGAGACTAGCGGGCCAAGAGACC. Translating it yields CASLRLAGQET. Given in full, the CDR3 is CASLRLAGQETQYF.

This clone was observed many times. The read stops 3 residues short of the end of the CDR3; the missing end is completed from the germline J gene. The rearrangement links TRBV12-3 or TRBV12-4 to TRBJ2-7, with 7 bases identical to TRBD1. With V trimmed by 6 bases and J by 3 bases, 8 bases remained unmatched. The CDR3 length is 14 residues. The part of the CDR3 DNA that was read is TGTGCCAGCAGAAAAACAGGGGCGGTCTACGAG. The encoded protein is CASRKTGAVYE. The complete CDR3 sequence is CASRKTGAVYEQYF.

This clone was seen at least ten times. From the germline J gene comes the end of the CDR3, since the read stops 3 residues before it. The genes are TRBV5-1 and TRBJ2-1; D is undetermined. V was trimmed by 4 bases and J by 4 bases, leaving 15 bases between them. The CDR3 sequence is 15 residues long. From germline, CDR1 is SGHRS and CDR2 YFSETQ. The CDR3 is CASSPQPYNYNEQFF. The covered CDR3 bases are TGCGCCAGCAGCCCCCAACCATACAATTACAATGAG.

This clone has just a few counts. The CDR3 end lies 3 residues beyond the end of the read and is filled in from the germline J gene. The V call is TRBV5-1, the J call TRBJ1-2, with 7 bases aligning to TRBD1. The CDR3 has 14 amino acids. Germline V CDR1 and CDR2: SGHRS, YFSETQ. CDR3 residues: CASSLWDSSYEYTF. The part of the CDR3 DNA that was read is TGCGCCAGCAGCTTATGGGACAGCTCCTACGAG.

This clone was seen repeatedly, ten times or more. This chain's CDR3 is CASSAAAGANVLTF. The covered CDR3 bases are TGTGCCAGCAGTGCTGCGGCTGGGGCCAACGTC. The rearrangement links TRBV6-4 to TRBJ2-6; D unclear. The read ends 3 residues shy of where the CDR3 ends; the end is completed using the germline J gene. Germline lookup yields CDR1 MRHNA and CDR2 SNTAGT. The CDR3 has 14 residues. V lost 4 bases and J lost 2, with 6 bases in between.

In this sample, this clone turned up many times. The CDR3 is cut off 3 residues early in the read; its end comes from the germline J gene. The genes are TRBV30 and TRBJ1-5; weak D call: TRBD1 (5 bases). CDR3 length: 15 amino acids. The V gene's germline CDR1 is GTSNPN and CDR2 SVGIG (reference sequence). The V end was cut by 2 bases, the J end by 3 bases, with 14 bases between. CDR3 DNA, as far as it was read: TGTGCCTGGAGTCGAGGAGGGGCTCCCAATCAGCCC. It translates to CAWSRGGAPNQP. The whole CDR3 sequence reads CAWSRGGAPNQPQHF.

This clone was detected many times. The CDR3 end is not reached by the read, which stops 3 residues before it; the germline J gene fills it in. The V call is TRBV20-1, the J call TRBJ2-7, with 11 bases that match TRBD1. In germline, CDR1 is DFQATT, CDR2 SNEGSKA (reference sequence). There are 13 residues in the CDR3. The V gene end was trimmed by 5 bases and the J gene end by 4 bases; junction bases not matched to a gene: 4. Partial CDR3 DNA: TGCAGTGCTGGGGACAGGGGGAGGTACGAG. This gives the protein CSAGDRGRYE. The entire CDR3 sequence reads CSAGDRGRYEQYF.

Ten or more counts support this clone. The sequenced fragment ends 3 residues before the CDR3 boundary, so the rest is inferred from the germline J gene. The chain uses TRBV28 and TRBJ1-4; possibly TRBD1 for D (6 bases). The CDR3 consists of 16 residues. From germline, CDR1 is MDHEN and CDR2 SYDVKM. V was clipped by 3 bases and J by 5 bases, with 16 bases between them. The CDR3 loop reads CASSFSPGAVNEKLFF. The sequenced part of the CDR3 DNA is TGTGCCAGCAGTTTCAGTCCAGGGGCGGTGAATGAAAAA.

There are many counts of this clone. The sequence runs out 3 residues before the end of the CDR3; the remainder is reconstructed from the germline J gene. The rearrangement uses TRBV5-1 and TRBJ2-7; TRBD2 agrees at 10 bases. In germline, CDR1 is SGHRS, CDR2 YFSETQ. The CDR3 loop spans 16 amino acids. V lost 0 bases, J lost 1 base, and 4 bases stayed unmatched. CDR3 DNA, as far as it was read: TGCGCCAGCAGCTTGGCGACTAGCGGGCCGTCCTACGAG. Amino acids: CASSLATSGPSYE. The full CDR3 protein reads CASSLATSGPSYEQYF.

At least ten counts were recorded for this clone. Read coverage stops 3 residues before the CDR3 terminus; the germline J gene supplies the remainder. The chain joins TRBV30 to TRBJ1-5; no clear D gene. With 0 bases removed from V and 4 bases from J, the gap between germline ends came to 16 bases. Germline CDR1 and CDR2: GTSNPN and SVGIG (reference sequence). There are 16 residues in the CDR3. The CDR3 protein is CAWSVLRGGGNQPQHF. The sequenced CDR3 bases are TGTGCCTGGAGTGTACTTCGGGGAGGAGGGAATCAGCCC. Using reference TRBV30 and TRBJ1-5 for the parts outside the CDR3, the full variable domain is SQTIHQWPATLVQPVGSPLSLECTVEGTSNPNLYWYRQAAGRGLQLLFYSVGIGQISSEVPQNLSASRPQDRQFILSSKKLLLSDSGFYLCAWSVLRGGGNQPQHFGDGTRLSIL.

This clone was detected ten times or more. The CDR3 DNA, read in part, is TGTGCCAGCAGTTTAGCAGGGTACGAG. Its protein is CASSLAGYE. The whole CDR3 protein reads CASSLAGYEQYF. J is TRBJ2-7 and V is TRBV28, with D tentatively TRBD1 (5 bases). The observed sequence ends 3 residues before the CDR3 terminus, with the missing tail filled in from the germline J gene. This CDR3 contains 12 residues. V lost 2 bases and J 4 bases, leaving 6 bases between the germline ends. The germline gives CDR1 MDHEN, CDR2 SYDVKM. The variable domain in full, with the rest retrieved from reference TRBV28 and TRBJ2-7, is DVKVTQSSRYLVKRTGEKVFLECVQDMDHENMFWYRQDPGLGLRLIYFSYDVKMKEKGDIPEGYSVSREKKERFSLILESASTNQTSMYLCASSLAGYEQYFGPGTRLTVT.